This TCR beta chain was recorded in a study of cytomegalovirus exposure and HLA in healthy donors. Healthy bone marrow donors made up the cohort. Both 60 Vbeta primers and 13 Jbeta primers went into the PCR. Repertoires were generated with immunoSEQ multiplex PCR, while TCRdb's copy carries only in-frame clones and drops some. The table has more than 110,000 clones, around 83% seen once. On this clone itself: The antigen is not known.

CDR3 length equals 13 residues. The V gene's germline CDR1 is LNHDA and CDR2 SQIVND (reference sequence). V shed 5 bases and J 7 bases; nucleotides not matched to a gene: 6. Whole-study findings and limits: In presence/absence analyses, roughly uniform sequencing depth across donors was assumed. An Asian-associated ancestry cluster reportedly showed fewer N-insertions than the approximately 660-donor mean in a later analysis. The authors reported that TCR beta sequences could predict HLA-A and HLA-B alleles. These predictions were accurate for most subjects in the first cohort.

The chain has TRBV19 and TRBJ2-7; the match to TRBD1 covers 9 bases. The TCR was taken from a man aged 40-50 years in good health and CMV-seropositive. Sequencing input: PBMCs. The CDR3 loop is CASSEQGAREQYF. In DNA form, the CDR3 reads TGTGCCAGTAGTGAACAGGGGGCGAGGGAGCAGTACTTC.